A selection of T cell receptor beta chains follows, all from one sample in a study of cytomegalovirus exposure and HLA in healthy donors. The repertoire was sequenced with immunoSEQ multiplex PCR; TCRdb's copy has only in-frame clones and lacks some. The repertoire holds roughly 150,000 clones, with about 86% as singletons. The sample taken for sequencing was PBMCs. All receptors come from a woman younger than 30 in good health and CMV-seronegative. The CDR3 runs from the conserved cysteine through the conserved F or W. A D gene is named only where the DNA matches it firmly. Clone size, where shown, is once, few, many, or a class for clones that have expanded.

size	V	D	J	DNA	CDR3
NA	TRBV7-3	NA	TRBJ1-2	TGTGCCAGCAGCCCAAACAGGGAAAGCGGCTACACCTTC	CASSPNRESGYTF
NA	TRBV19	NA	TRBJ1-1	TGTGCCAGTACGTACGGACAGAGGAACACTGAAGCTTTCTTT	CASTYGQRNTEAFF
NA	TRBV5-1	NA	TRBJ1-2	TGCGCCAGCAGTCCCCCAGGGGAAGATGGCTACACCTTC	CASSPPGEDGYTF
NA	TRBV5-1	NA	TRBJ1-6	TGCGCCAGCAGCTCACAGTCAGGGGACGGATCACCCCTCCACTTT	CASSSQSGDGSPLHF
NA	TRBV11-3	NA	TRBJ1-2	TGTGCCAGCAGCTTATCTTTGGGGGGGAATCGTAACTATGGCTACACCTTC	CASSLSLGGNRNYGYTF
NA	TRBV7-9	TRBD2	TRBJ2-7	TGTGCCAGCAGCTTAGGCCTAGCGGGGGCCGAGCAGTACTTC	CASSLGLAGAEQYF
few	TRBV5-1	TRBD1	TRBJ2-7	TGCGCCAGCAGCATCACCGGGACAGTCTCCTACGAGCAGTACTTC	CASSITGTVSYEQYF
once	TRBV4-1	NA	TRBJ1-1	TGCGGGGTGGGGGGATCCACTGAAGCTTTCTTT	CGVGGSTEAFF
NA	TRBV7-8	NA	TRBJ2-2	TGTGCCAGCAGCAGACACTTTACAGGGACCGGGGAGCTGTTTTTT	CASSRHFTGTGELFF
NA	TRBV7-8	NA	TRBJ2-1	TGTGCCAGCAGCTTCCAGGGACGGGGGATAAATGAGCAGTTCTTC	CASSFQGRGINEQFF
few	TRBV9	TRBD1	TRBJ2-2	TGTGCCAGCAGCACGAGGGGACAGAGTAGAACCGGGGAGCTGTTTTTT	CASSTRGQSRTGELFF
NA	TRBV7-2	TRBD1	TRBJ1-5	TGTGCCAGCAGCCGCACCCCAGGGGGTCGTAGCAATCAGCCCCAGCATTTT	CASSRTPGGRSNQPQHF
NA	TRBV7-9	NA	TRBJ1-1	TGTGCCATAAACATAAACACTGAAGCTTTCTTT	CAININTEAFF
NA	TRBV19	TRBD1	TRBJ1-6	TGTGCCAGTAAGCCCAGGGGGTCCAATAATTCACCCCTCCACTTT	CASKPRGSNNSPLHF
NA	TRBV4-1	NA	TRBJ2-7	TGCGCCAGCAGCCAAGATCGGTCAAGGAGTCTAGTGTCCTACGAGCAGTACTTC	CASSQDRSRSLVSYEQYF
medium-sized	TRBV7-6	NA	TRBJ2-1	TGTGCCAGCCCGGGGAAAGGGAATGAGCAGTTCTTC	CASPGKGNEQFF
once	TRBV6-1	TRBD2	TRBJ2-2	TGTGCCAGCAGTGCCCTCGTGACTAGCGGAAACACCGGGGAGCTGTTTTTT	CASSALVTSGNTGELFF
NA	TRBV5-1	NA	TRBJ2-3	TGCGCCAGCAGCCCGGAGTATATAGCCACAGATACGCAGTATTTT	CASSPEYIATDTQYF
NA	TRBV28	NA	TRBJ1-2	TGTGCCAGCAGTTTAGGGCAGGGCTTATTCTATGGCTACACCTTC	CASSLGQGLFYGYTF
NA	TRBV5-6	TRBD1	TRBJ1-2	TGTGCCAGCAGCCCAAGAGGACAGGGGGTAGATGGCTACACCTTC	CASSPRGQGVDGYTF
NA	TRBV27	NA	TRBJ2-7	TGTGCCAGCAGTTTAGGGGCGGGAGAGCAGTACTTC	CASSLGAGEQYF
NA	TRBV11-2	NA	TRBJ1-3	TGTGCCAGCAGCTTAGGCTTCGGACTCACTACTGGAAACACCATATATTTT	CASSLGFGLTTGNTIYF
NA	TRBV29-1	NA	TRBJ1-1	TGCAGCGTGACGGGGACACCGAACACTGAAGCTTTCTTT	CSVTGTPNTEAFF
NA	TRBV11-2	NA	TRBJ1-6	TGTGCCAGCAGCTTAGGCCCAGGAAATTCACCCCTCCACTTT	CASSLGPGNSPLHF
NA	TRBV6-6	NA	TRBJ2-4	TGTGCCAGCAGCCCCAATATGCAGAGGAACATTCAGTACTTC	CASSPNMQRNIQYF
NA	TRBV5-6	TRBD2	TRBJ2-3	TGTGCCAGCAGCTTGATGTCTAGCGGGAGTGGAGATACGCAGTATTTT	CASSLMSSGSGDTQYF
NA	TRBV6-5	NA	TRBJ2-2	TGTGCCAGCAGTTACTCCCCGTCGTACACCGGGGAGCTGTTTTTT	CASSYSPSYTGELFF
NA	TRBV7-9	TRBD2	TRBJ2-1	TGTGCCAGCAGCTTAGTAGCGGGAGGTCTCAATGAGCAGTTCTTC	CASSLVAGGLNEQFF
NA	TRBV6-1	TRBD1	TRBJ2-7	TGTGCCAGCAGTGATTGGACAGGGACAACGTACGAGCAGTACTTC	CASSDWTGTTYEQYF
NA	TRBV5-6	NA	TRBJ2-7	TGTGCCAGCAGCCCAAACCTCGGGTACGAGCAGTACTTC	CASSPNLGYEQYF
NA	TRBV7-9	NA	TRBJ2-5	TGTGCCAGCAGCCCTCTCTCCCTTTTGGAGACCCAGTACTTC	CASSPLSLLETQYF
NA	TRBV10-3	TRBD1	TRBJ1-2	TGTGCCATCAGTGACCGACAGGGCCAGAACTATGGCTACACCTTC	CAISDRQGQNYGYTF
NA	TRBV27	NA	TRBJ1-5	TGTGCCAGCAGTCTCTCCGGGGGGACACGAGTTAGCAATCAGCCCCAGCATTTT	CASSLSGGTRVSNQPQHF
NA	TRBV10-3	TRBD1	TRBJ1-1	TGTGCCATCAGTGAGTCGGGGACAGTGAGAAACACTGAAGCTTTCTTT	CAISESGTVRNTEAFF
NA	TRBV29-1	TRBD1	TRBJ2-7	TGCAGCGCTTCGGGACAGCAGACCTACGAGCAGTACTTC	CSASGQQTYEQYF
NA	TRBV4-1	TRBD1	TRBJ1-2	TGCGCCAGCAGCCAAGTACTTCCGGGACAGGGTGACTATGGCTACACCTTC	CASSQVLPGQGDYGYTF
NA	TRBV27	TRBD1	TRBJ2-7	TGTGCCAGCAGTTTATTGGTCAGGGGGAAACGGTACGAGCAGTACTTC	CASSLLVRGKRYEQYF
NA	TRBV19	NA	TRBJ1-5	TGTGCCAGTAGTATCACAGGTTGGGGCAATCAGCCCCAGCATTTT	CASSITGWGNQPQHF
NA	TRBV28	NA	TRBJ2-1	TGTGCCAGCAGTTTAAGACGGGGGGCTTTCAATGAGCAGTTCTTC	CASSLRRGAFNEQFF
NA	TRBV6-1	NA	TRBJ2-7	TGTGCCAGCAGTGACACCGGGACACTCCGCTACGAGCAGTACTTC	CASSDTGTLRYEQYF
NA	TRBV6-5	NA	TRBJ1-5	TGTGCGGCAGGGTCCGACAATCAGCCCCAGCATTTT	CAAGSDNQPQHF
once	TRBV5-4	NA	TRBJ2-7	TGTGCCAGCAGCTTGTACGGGGGTACGCGCGAGCAGTACTTC	CASSLYGGTREQYF
NA	TRBV6-5	NA	TRBJ1-5	TGTGCCAGCAGTTACTCCGGACACATGGATCAGCCCCAGCATTTT	CASSYSGHMDQPQHF
NA	TRBV6-4	NA	TRBJ1-2	TGTGCCAGCAGTGAAGGGGCGCAGGGCTATGGCTACACCTTC	CASSEGAQGYGYTF
few	TRBV27	NA	TRBJ1-6	TGTGCCAGCAGTTTAGGGCCCTTGTCACCCCTCCACTTT	CASSLGPLSPLHF
NA	TRBV7-9	NA	TRBJ1-2	TGTGCCAGCAGCTTAGTTCCGGGTAACTATGGCTACACCTTC	CASSLVPGNYGYTF
few	TRBV10-3	TRBD2	TRBJ2-1	TGTGCCATCAGTGAAAAATGGTCGGGGACTAGCCGAAGCAATGAGCAGTTCTTC	CAISEKWSGTSRSNEQFF
NA	TRBV29-1	TRBD1	TRBJ1-1	TGCAGCGTTGAAGGACAGGGGACGTGGGCTGAAGCTTTCTTT	CSVEGQGTWAEAFF
NA	TRBV2	TRBD1	TRBJ1-5	TGTGCCACCAGGGGGCGCGCGGATCAGCCCCAGCATTTT	CATRGRADQPQHF
once	TRBV30	TRBD1	TRBJ1-5	TGTGCCTGGAGTGCCCAACAGGGGCCGGGGCCCCAGCATTTT	CAWSAQQGPGPQHF
NA	TRBV4-1	NA	TRBJ2-5	TGCGCCAGCAGCCAACAAGGCATCACAGGGAAACAAGAGACCCAGTACTTC	CASSQQGITGKQETQYF
NA	TRBV11-2	TRBD1	TRBJ2-7	TGTGCCAGCAGCTTATTGGGACAGGGCCAAATTTTC	CASSLLGQGQIF
NA	TRBV2	NA	TRBJ1-1	TGTGCCAGCAGTGAGTGGCCTAGTGAAGCTTTCTTT	CASSEWPSEAFF
NA	TRBV4-3	TRBD2	TRBJ2-7	TGCGCCAGCAGCCCTGGGGCTAGCGGGATCTACGAGCAGTACTTC	CASSPGASGIYEQYF